The 32 T cell receptor beta chains presented below share a single source sample, sequenced in a study of blood T cell repertoires in COVID-19. The protocol was immunoSEQ multiplex PCR, while the TCRdb copy is restricted to in-frame clones and leaves out a portion. The sample has around 100,000 clones, about 85% seen once. Sequenced input: peripheral blood. These receptors were collected from a man aged 40-55 years with acute or convalescent COVID-19.

This sequence joins TRBV7-8 and TRBJ2-7; a weak D match, TRBD2 (5 bases). V lost 5 bases and J lost 2, with 13 bases in between. Germline lookup yields CDR1 SGHVS and CDR2 FQNEAQ. The CDR3 length is 14 residues. For the CDR3, the DNA is TGTGCCAGCAGCCGGTTCAGCGGAGCCTACGAGCAGTACTTC. Translation: CASSRFSGAYEQYF.

J is TRBJ2-5 and V is TRBV7-9, with 7 bases lining up with TRBD1. The CDR3 runs 14 residues. Germline-derived CDR1 and CDR2 are SEHNR and FQNEAQ (reference sequence). V gave up 5 bases and J gave up 4 bases; unmatched junction bases: 7. The CDR3 DNA sequence: TGTGCCAGCAGCGCAAGGGGGCTGGGAGAGACCCAGTACTTC. As protein: CASSARGLGETQYF.

This chain joins TRBV6-5 and TRBJ2-1; 9 bases are shared with TRBD1. CDR1 MNHEY and CDR2 SVGAGI come from the germline V gene. The J segment lost 5 bases and the V segment lost 8 bases, leaving 10 bases of the junction unmatched. This CDR3 contains 15 residues. This chain's CDR3 is CASPMVGQGNNEQFF. Here the CDR3 DNA reads TGTGCCAGCCCCATGGTGGGACAGGGAAACAATGAGCAGTTCTTC.

The V and J genes are TRBV20-1 and TRBJ2-1; tentative D call: TRBD1 (6 bases). V shed 3 bases and J shed 11 bases, with 8 bases lying between them. The CDR3 totals 10 residues. The V gene's germline CDR1 is DFQATT and CDR2 SNEGSKA (reference sequence). The CDR3 loop reads CSARRGKQFF. Here the CDR3 DNA reads TGCAGTGCTAGGAGGGGGAAGCAGTTCTTC.

V is TRBV5-1 and J is TRBJ2-2, with TRBD1 matching 8 bases. Germline-derived CDR1 and CDR2 are SGHRS and YFSETQ. The CDR3 spans 15 residues. The V and J ends lost 3 bases and 5 bases, in that order; junction bases with no gene match: 6. The CDR3 DNA reads as TGCGCCAGCAGCTATTCCAGACAGGGGACCGGGGAGCTGTTTTTT. It yields the protein CASSYSRQGTGELFF.

The gene calls are TRBV29-1 and TRBJ1-2; a possible D gene is TRBD1 (6 bases). The CDR3 loop spans 16 amino acids. V gave up 1 base and J gave up 3 bases, with 18 bases separating them. Germline V gene data show CDR1 as SQVTM and CDR2 as ANQGSEA. CDR3 residues: CSVEVVAEGEHYGYTF. CDR3 in DNA: TGCAGCGTTGAAGTGGTGGCCGAGGGGGAACACTATGGCTACACCTTC.

This chain connects TRBV3-1 (or the pseudogene TRBV3-2) to TRBJ2-7; D is unresolved. The CDR3 is 14 residues long. The germline V gene encodes CDR1 LGHDT and CDR2 YNNKEL (reference sequence). Trimming took off 4 bases at V and 1 base at J, with 11 bases between the two ends. In DNA form, the CDR3 reads TGTGCCAGCAGCCGCTCGGCTAGGTCCTACGAGCAGTACTTC. This sequence encodes CASSRSARSYEQYF.

The rearrangement links TRBV2 to TRBJ1-2, with D unclear. Germline CDR1 SNHLY, CDR2 FYNNEI. The CDR3 consists of 13 residues. Trimming shortened V by 6 bases and J by 2 bases, and 10 bases separated the two germline ends. CDR3 nucleotides: TGTGCCAGCAGATTCACCGCGAACTATGGCTACACCTTC. Amino acid sequence: CASRFTANYGYTF.

The CDR3 protein is CASSHQQPNTEAFF. CDR3 coding DNA: TGTGCCAGCTCCCACCAACAGCCTAACACTGAAGCTTTCTTT. V is TRBV18 and J is TRBJ1-1; D unresolved. There are 14 residues in the CDR3. Germline-derived CDR1 and CDR2 are KGHSH and LQKENI. Trimming stripped 6 bases from V and 2 bases from J, with 13 bases between. Complete variable domain (other parts from reference TRBV18 and TRBJ1-1): NAGVMQNPRHLVRRRGQEARLRCSPMKGHSHVYWYRQLPEEGLKFMVYLQKENIIDESGMPKERFSAEFPKEGPSILRIQQVVRGDSAAYFCASSHQQPNTEAFFGQGTRLTVV.

The V and J genes are TRBV6-5 and TRBJ2-5; a weak D match, TRBD2 (5 bases). The CDR3 extends over 13 amino acids. Trimming left V 6 bases short and J 2 bases short, with 10 bases between. In germline, CDR1 is MNHEY, CDR2 SVGAGI. The chain's CDR3 is CASRRSGQETQYF. DNA of the CDR3: TGTGCCAGCAGGAGAAGCGGACAAGAGACCCAGTACTTC.

The V gene is TRBV5-5, the J gene TRBJ2-5; TRBD2 is a possible D gene (6 bases). Looked up from germline, CDR1 is SGHKS and CDR2 is YYEKEE (reference sequence). This CDR3 comprises 14 residues. V was clipped by 1 base and J by 2 bases, with 9 bases between them. CDR3 in amino acids: CASSLLAGQETQYF. The DNA of the CDR3 is TGTGCCAGCAGCTTGCTCGCGGGACAAGAGACCCAGTACTTC.

This rearrangement joins TRBV11-2 to TRBJ2-7; TRBD2 aligns across 10 bases. The CDR3 totals 14 residues. V lost 2 bases and J lost 5; bases outside the gene matches: 3. Looked up from germline, CDR1 is SGHAT and CDR2 is FQNNGV. DNA of the CDR3: TGTGCCAGCAGCTTACCTAGCGGGAGTGACGAGCAGTACTTC. Translation gives CASSLPSGSDEQYF. Drawing the rest from reference TRBV11-2 and TRBJ2-7, the complete variable domain is EAGVAQSPRYKIIEKRQSVAFWCNPISGHATLYWYQQILGQGPKLLIQFQNNGVVDDSQLPKDRFSAERLKGVDSTLKIQPAKLEDSAVYLCASSLPSGSDEQYFGPGTRLTVT.

CDR3 DNA sequence: TGTGCCAGCAGTGCCTGGGAGAGCAATCAGCCCCAGCATTTT. Translated: CASSAWESNQPQHF. The J gene is TRBJ1-5, the V gene TRBV2, with no clear D. The V and J ends lost 4 bases and 1 base respectively, with 8 bases between them. Germline-derived CDR1 and CDR2 are SNHLY and FYNNEI. This CDR3 has 14 amino acids.

This clone was recorded only once. The gene calls are TRBV6-5 and TRBJ2-5; D possibly corresponds to TRBD2 (7 bases). The CDR3 extends over 14 amino acids. The germline V gene encodes CDR1 MNHEY and CDR2 SVGAGI. The V gene lost 2 bases and the J gene lost 8 bases, with 15 bases spanning the gap. CDR3 sequence (DNA): TGTGCCAGCAGTTACGGCGGGGGCCTCAGTACCCAGTACTTC. This encodes CASSYGGGLSTQYF.

The chain employs TRBV5-1 and TRBJ2-7, with 7 nucleotides matching TRBD2. Germline loops: CDR1 SGHRS, CDR2 YFSETQ. The CDR3 extends over 16 amino acids. V was clipped by 0 bases and J by 3 bases; unmatched bases: 9. The CDR3 bases are TGCGCCAGCAGCTTGGATAGCCGCGGGGGTCTCTACGAGCAGTACTTC. Its translation: CASSLDSRGGLYEQYF. Complete variable domain (other parts from reference TRBV5-1 and TRBJ2-7): KAGVTQTPRYLIKTRGQQVTLSCSPISGHRSVSWYQQTPGQGLQFLFEYFSETQRNKGNFPGRFSGRQFSNSRSEMNVSTLELGDSALYLCASSLDSRGGLYEQYFGPGTRLTVT.

The sample holds one count of this clone. The V gene is TRBV3-1 (or the pseudogene TRBV3-2), the J gene TRBJ1-2, with a weak D call TRBD1 (6 bases). The germline CDR1 and CDR2 sequences are LGHDT and YNNKEL (reference sequence). Trimming took off 6 bases at V and 8 bases at J, with 19 bases between the two ends. The CDR3 covers 14 residues. CDR3 amino acids: CASRATGRVGGYTF. The DNA of the CDR3 is TGTGCCAGCAGGGCGACAGGACGCGTAGGCGGCTACACCTTC.

This sequence joins TRBV6-2 or TRBV6-3 and TRBJ2-1; 11 positions agree with TRBD2. The germline V gene has CDR1 MNHEY and CDR2 SVGEGT. The CDR3 is 16 residues long. Germline trimming cut 2 bases from V and 8 bases from J; bases unmatched to any gene: 8. The CDR3 sequence is CASSYGLLAGGDEQFF. For the CDR3, the DNA is TGTGCCAGCAGTTACGGTCTCCTAGCGGGGGGCGATGAGCAGTTCTTC.

The chain is built from TRBV5-6 and TRBJ2-2; 8 bases are shared with TRBD1. This CDR3 contains 16 residues. V lost 4 bases and J lost 2; bases outside the gene matches: 7. In germline, CDR1 is SGHDT, CDR2 YYEEEE. The DNA for the CDR3 is TGTGCCAGCAGCCCGGGACAGGCCGAAAACACCGGGGAGCTGTTTTTT. Protein: CASSPGQAENTGELFF.

The chain is built from TRBV7-8 and TRBJ1-1; no clear D gene. CDR1 and CDR2 from the germline V gene are SGHVS and FQNEAQ. CDR3 length equals 14 residues. V was cut by 5 bases and J by 1 base, with 11 bases left in between. This chain's CDR3 is CASSPSWQNTEAFF. CDR3 nucleotides: TGTGCCAGCAGCCCTAGTTGGCAGAACACTGAAGCTTTCTTT.

The V and J genes are TRBV6-6 and TRBJ1-5; TRBD1 might be the D (6 bases). This CDR3 contains 17 residues. Trimming took off 5 bases at V and 1 base at J, with 18 bases between the two ends. Germline assignment: CDR1 MNHNY and CDR2 SVGAGI (reference sequence). CDR3 residues: CASSQTGSGASNQPQHF. The CDR3 DNA follows: TGTGCCAGCAGTCAAACAGGGAGTGGGGCGAGCAATCAGCCCCAGCATTTT.

This rearrangement joins TRBV27 to TRBJ2-3; 7 nucleotides agree with TRBD1. The CDR3 runs to 15 residues. CDR1 and CDR2 from the germline V gene are MNHEY and SMNVEV (reference sequence). Trimming removed 2 bases from V and 2 bases from J; junction bases left unmatched: 4. CDR3 bases: TGTGCCAGCAGTTTACGACAGGGCCTCACAGATACGCAGTATTTT. Translation gives CASSLRQGLTDTQYF.

This chain links TRBV7-2 with TRBJ2-3; TRBD2 matches 12 bases. The length of the CDR3 is 15 residues. CDR1 and CDR2 (germline): SGHTA, FQGNSA. With V trimmed by 6 bases and J by 5 bases, 6 bases remained unmatched. The CDR3 DNA reads as TGTGCCAGCAGGTCTCCGGGACTAGCGGGAGATACGCAGTATTTT. Its translation is CASRSPGLAGDTQYF.

The rearrangement uses TRBV11-2 and TRBJ1-5; D uncertain. The V end lost 0 bases, the J end lost 9 bases, and 12 bases lay between the germline ends. Germline V lookup: CDR1 SGHAT, CDR2 FQNNGV. CDR3 length equals 14 residues. The CDR3 DNA is TGTGCCAGCAGCTTAGACGGAGGGCTCGGGCCCCAGCATTTT. Amino acid sequence: CASSLDGGLGPQHF.

The rearrangement uses TRBV9 and TRBJ2-7, with D perhaps TRBD2 (6 bases). CDR1 is SGDLS and CDR2 is YYNGEE in the germline V gene. This CDR3 comprises 14 residues. Between the trimmed V and J ends, which lost 0 bases and 3 bases, there was a span of 10 bases. Here the CDR3 reads CASSVERGIYEQYF. The CDR3 nucleotides are TGTGCCAGCAGCGTAGAACGCGGGATCTACGAGCAGTACTTC.

The J gene is TRBJ2-6, the V gene TRBV27; TRBD1 agrees at 8 bases. Germline lookup yields CDR1 MNHEY and CDR2 SMNVEV (reference sequence). The ends lost 5 bases at V and 0 bases at J; junction bases unmatched: 9. This CDR3 comprises 18 residues. The CDR3 loop is CASSGGQVTLSGANVLTF. Written as DNA, the CDR3 is TGTGCCAGCAGTGGGGGACAGGTGACCCTCTCTGGGGCCAACGTCCTGACTTTC.

CDR3 sequence (DNA): TGTGCCAGCAGCGTTCGGGGGGCGGATGGCTACACCTTC. Protein: CASSVRGADGYTF. The rearrangement uses TRBV9 and TRBJ1-2, with D maybe TRBD1 (6 bases). V was shortened by 2 bases and J by 6 bases, with 11 bases between the two germline ends. Germline CDR1 and CDR2: SGDLS and YYNGEE. The CDR3 contains 13 residues.

This chain uses TRBV6-4 with TRBJ1-6; the D is unclear. The V gene lost 3 bases and the J gene lost 9 bases, with 9 bases spanning the gap. CDR1 and CDR2 (germline): MRHNA, SNTAGT. CDR3 size: 13 residues. The CDR3 bases are TGTGCCAGCAGTGATATCGAGTCTTCACCCCTCCACTTT. It is translated as CASSDIESSPLHF.

This chain connects TRBV6-4 to TRBJ2-3; TRBD2 aligns across 9 bases. This CDR3 has 14 amino acids. CDR1 and CDR2 from the germline V gene are MRHNA and SNTAGT. Losses at the gene ends were 3 bases for V and 7 bases for J; bases not matched to a gene: 5. The CDR3, as DNA: TGTGCCAGCAGTGAAGTAGCGGGGGCAAATACGCAGTATTTT. It translates to CASSEVAGANTQYF.

This clone showed up just a few times. The chain uses TRBV6-2 or TRBV6-3 and TRBJ1-1, with 7 bases matching TRBD1. Germline V gene sequence: CDR1 MNHEY, CDR2 SVGEGT. V was clipped by 3 bases and J by 4 bases; unmatched bases: 5. CDR3 length: 14 residues. CDR3 protein: CASSYTGAVTEAFF. CDR3 nucleotide sequence: TGTGCCAGCAGTTATACAGGGGCTGTCACTGAAGCTTTCTTT.

This clone has only one observation. The chain recombines TRBV18 with TRBJ2-2, with TRBD1 identical over 9 bases. CDR3 size: 16 residues. V trimming: 4 bases; J trimming: 0 bases; junction bases outside the gene matches: 3. In germline, CDR1 is KGHSH, CDR2 LQKENI. CDR3 protein: CASSLNRGPNTGELFF. CDR3 sequence (DNA): TGTGCCAGCTCACTTAACAGGGGGCCGAACACCGGGGAGCTGTTTTTT.

The V call is TRBV13, the J call TRBJ1-4; D is perhaps TRBD1 (6 bases). Germline V gives CDR1 PRHDT, CDR2 FYEKMQ (reference sequence). The length of the CDR3 is 14 residues. V was shortened by 5 bases and J by 8 bases, with 15 bases between the two germline ends. The CDR3 sequence: CASSQRGGWEKLFF. In DNA form, the CDR3 reads TGTGCCAGCAGCCAAAGGGGGGGATGGGAAAAACTGTTTTTT.

The CDR3 nucleotides read TGTGCCAGCAGTCCCGGGGGGGACAGCTCCTACGAGCAGTACTTC. It yields the protein CASSPGGDSSYEQYF. This chain links TRBV9 with TRBJ2-7; tentative D call: TRBD2 (8 bases). CDR3 length equals 15 residues. V was trimmed by 5 bases and J by 0 bases, leaving 15 bases between them. Germline V lookup: CDR1 SGDLS, CDR2 YYNGEE. The variable domain in full, completed from reference TRBV9 and TRBJ2-7, reads DSGVTQTPKHLITATGQRVTLRCSPRSGDLSVYWYQQSLDQGLQFLIQYYNGEERAKGNILERFSAQQFPDLHSELNLSSLELGDSALYFCASSPGGDSSYEQYFGPGTRLTVT.